This TCR beta chain was identified in a study of T cell repertoires in cytomegalovirus infection. Whole-study context: Indications came from public TCR beta signatures; they pointed to CMV infection and to a matching HLA type.

There are a few counts of this clonotype. The antigen is undetermined. Overall study results and limits: The cumulative frequency of public TCR beta families distinguished individuals who carried CMV together with the relevant HLA. HLA-C-restricted CMV clonotypes gave the most frequent clonotype in two of eight donors.

The CDR3 is 17 residues long. Germline values: CDR1 MNHEY, CDR2 SVGAGI. Unmatched junction bases numbered 8, after V lost 1 base and J lost 1 base. MiXCR was run by TCRdb on the reads, yielding one entry per CDR3 protein. The sample lists approximately 910,000 distinct CDR3 sequences, around a third occurring once. J is TRBJ1-1 and V is TRBV6-5, with 8 bases that match TRBD1. The sequencing used cultured CD8+ T cells from PBMCs, collected from culture after CMV antigen stimulation. The receptor was isolated from a human donor in good health (CMV status not recorded). Some clones in this sample may be carry-over from other donors' samples. CDR3 bases: TGTGCCAGCAGTTACTTCCCACAGGGGGTTGGGAACACTGAAGCTTTCTTT. It yields the protein CASSYFPQGVGNTEAFF.